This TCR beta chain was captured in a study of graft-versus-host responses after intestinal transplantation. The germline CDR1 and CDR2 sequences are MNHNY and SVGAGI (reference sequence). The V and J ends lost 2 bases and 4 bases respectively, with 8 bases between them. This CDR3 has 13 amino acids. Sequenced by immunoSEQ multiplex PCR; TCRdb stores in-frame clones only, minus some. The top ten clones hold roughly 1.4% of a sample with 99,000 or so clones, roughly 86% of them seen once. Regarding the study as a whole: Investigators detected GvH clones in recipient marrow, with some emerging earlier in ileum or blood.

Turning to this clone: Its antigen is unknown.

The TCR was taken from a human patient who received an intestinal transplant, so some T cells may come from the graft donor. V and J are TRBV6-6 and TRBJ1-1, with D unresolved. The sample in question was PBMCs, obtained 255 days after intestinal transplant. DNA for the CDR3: TGTGCCAGCAGTTACAGGGTAGCCACTGAAGCTTTCTTT. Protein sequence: CASSYRVATEAFF.